This T cell receptor beta chain was documented in a study of OX40 agonist ivuxolimab in advanced cancers. V was clipped by 9 bases and J by 7 bases; unmatched bases: 18. The CDR3 spans 17 residues. Germline V gives CDR1 SEHNR, CDR2 FQNEAQ (reference sequence). This table comes from immunoSEQ multiplex PCR, and its TCRdb copy is limited to in-frame clones, with some not included. The table has about 64,000 clones, about four fifths seen once; the top ten hold roughly 2.3%. The TCR sequence derives from an adult with an advanced solid tumor such as melanoma, head and neck, liver or kidney cancer. The specimen comprised CD4+ or CD8+ T cells sorted from blood, sampled in a trial of the OX40 agonist ivuxolimab. The chain recombines TRBV7-9 with TRBJ1-6; 7 bases agree with TRBD1. The chain's CDR3 is CASRTTGTRSANSPLHF. The CDR3, as DNA: TGTGCCAGTCGGACGACAGGGACAAGGTCGGCGAATTCACCCCTCCACTTT.